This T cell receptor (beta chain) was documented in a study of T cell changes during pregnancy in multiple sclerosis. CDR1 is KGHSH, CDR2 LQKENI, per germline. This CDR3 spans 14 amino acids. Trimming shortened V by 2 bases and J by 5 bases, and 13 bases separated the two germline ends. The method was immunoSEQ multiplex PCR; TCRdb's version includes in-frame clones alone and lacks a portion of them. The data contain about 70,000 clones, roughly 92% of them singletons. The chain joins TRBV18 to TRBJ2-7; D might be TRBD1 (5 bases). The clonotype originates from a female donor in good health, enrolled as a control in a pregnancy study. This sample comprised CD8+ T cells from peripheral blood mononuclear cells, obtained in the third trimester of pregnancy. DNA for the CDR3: TGTGCCAGCTCACCATATGGCAGGGCGGACGAGCAGTACTTC. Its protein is CASSPYGRADEQYF.